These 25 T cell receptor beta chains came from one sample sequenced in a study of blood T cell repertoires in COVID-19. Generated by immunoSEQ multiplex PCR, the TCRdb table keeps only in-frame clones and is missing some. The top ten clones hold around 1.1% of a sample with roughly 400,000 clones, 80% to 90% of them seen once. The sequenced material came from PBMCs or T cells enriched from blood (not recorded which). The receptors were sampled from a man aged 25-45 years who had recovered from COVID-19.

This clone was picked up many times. The CDR3 is CASSPELAGEMKTQYF. The CDR3 nucleotides read TGTGCCAGCTCACCAGAACTAGCGGGAGAGATGAAGACCCAGTACTTC. The chain combines TRBV18 with TRBJ2-5, with 11 bases fitting TRBD2. Germline CDR1 reads KGHSH; CDR2 reads LQKENI. The CDR3 covers 16 residues. V lost 2 bases to trimming and J lost 6 bases; unmatched junction nucleotides: 8.

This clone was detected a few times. Here the CDR3 DNA reads TGTGCCAGCAGTAGTAGCTCCTACGAGCAGTACTTC. Translation: CASSSSSYEQYF. The rearrangement joins TRBV6-2 or TRBV6-3 to TRBJ2-7; D remains ambiguous. This CDR3 comprises 12 residues. V dropped 5 bases and J dropped 0 bases, with 5 bases sitting between them. Germline V gene data show CDR1 as MNHEY and CDR2 as SVGEGT.

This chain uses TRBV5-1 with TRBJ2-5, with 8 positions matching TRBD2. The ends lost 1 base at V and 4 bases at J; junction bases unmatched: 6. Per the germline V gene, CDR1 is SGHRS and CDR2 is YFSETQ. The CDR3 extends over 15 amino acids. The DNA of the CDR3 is TGCGCCAGCAGCTTGTCGGGGGGGAACGCAGAGACCCAGTACTTC. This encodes CASSLSGGNAETQYF.

This chain's CDR3 is CAIRGGTATTYEQYF. The DNA for the CDR3 is TGTGCCATCAGGGGTGGGACAGCCACCACCTACGAGCAGTACTTC. The chain is built from TRBV10-3 and TRBJ2-7; 7 positions agree with TRBD1. The CDR3 has 15 amino acids. Germline V gene lookup returns CDR1 ENHRY and CDR2 SYGVKD. V lost 6 bases, J lost 2 bases, and 10 bases stayed unmatched.

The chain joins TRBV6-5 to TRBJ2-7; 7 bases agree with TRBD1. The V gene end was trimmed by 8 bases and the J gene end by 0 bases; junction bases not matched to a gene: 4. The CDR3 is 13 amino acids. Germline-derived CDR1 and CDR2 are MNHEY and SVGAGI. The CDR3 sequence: CASEDRNSYEQYF. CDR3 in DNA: TGTGCCAGCGAGGACAGGAACTCCTACGAGCAGTACTTC.

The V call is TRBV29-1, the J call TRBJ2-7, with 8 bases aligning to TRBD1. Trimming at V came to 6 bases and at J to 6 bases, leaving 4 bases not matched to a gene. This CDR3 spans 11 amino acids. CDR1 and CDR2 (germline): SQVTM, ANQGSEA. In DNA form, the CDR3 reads TGCAGCGTCCACAGGGGGGCCGAGCAGTACTTC. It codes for CSVHRGAEQYF.

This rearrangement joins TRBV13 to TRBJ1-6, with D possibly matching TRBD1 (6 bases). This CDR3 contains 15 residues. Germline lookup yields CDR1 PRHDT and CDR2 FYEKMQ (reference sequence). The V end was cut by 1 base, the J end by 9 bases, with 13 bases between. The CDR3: CASSLEGRGSSPLHF. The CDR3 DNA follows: TGTGCCAGCAGCTTAGAGGGCAGGGGTTCTTCACCCCTCCACTTT.

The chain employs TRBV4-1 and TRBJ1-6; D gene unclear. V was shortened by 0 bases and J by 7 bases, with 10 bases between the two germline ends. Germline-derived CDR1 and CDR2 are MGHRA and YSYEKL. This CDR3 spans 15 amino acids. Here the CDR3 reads CASSQDLGINSPLHF. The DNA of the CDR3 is TGCGCCAGCAGCCAAGATCTGGGCATCAATTCACCCCTCCACTTT.

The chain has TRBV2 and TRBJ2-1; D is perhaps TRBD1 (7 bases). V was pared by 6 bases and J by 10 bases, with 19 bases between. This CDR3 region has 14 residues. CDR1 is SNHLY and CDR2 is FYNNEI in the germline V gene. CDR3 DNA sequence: TGTGCCAGCAGGCAGGGGGGTCCTTTATCCGAGCAGTTCTTC. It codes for CASRQGGPLSEQFF.

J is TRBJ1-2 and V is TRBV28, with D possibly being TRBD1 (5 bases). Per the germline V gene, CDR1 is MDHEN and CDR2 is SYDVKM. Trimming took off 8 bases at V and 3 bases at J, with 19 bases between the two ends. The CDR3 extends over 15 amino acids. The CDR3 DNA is TGTGCCAGCTCAAGGGCCGGGGGGACTTACTATGGCTACACCTTC. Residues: CASSRAGGTYYGYTF.

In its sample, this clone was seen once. The CDR3 region has the DNA TGTGCCACCAGCAGAGTAGACAGACGAACGGCCCAGTACTTC. It translates to CATSRVDRRTAQYF. V and J are TRBV15 and TRBJ2-5; tentative D call: TRBD1 (5 bases). The germline V gene has CDR1 LNHNV and CDR2 YYDKDF (reference sequence). This CDR3 region has 14 residues. V lost 1 base, J lost 9 bases, and 15 bases lay in between. Full variable domain (outside the CDR3, taken from reference TRBV15 and TRBJ2-5): DAMVIQNPRYQVTQFGKPVTLSCSQTLNHNVMYWYQQKSSQAPKLLFHYYDKDFNNEADTPDNFQSRRPNTSFCFLDIRSPGLGDTAMYLCATSRVDRRTAQYFGPGTRLLVL.

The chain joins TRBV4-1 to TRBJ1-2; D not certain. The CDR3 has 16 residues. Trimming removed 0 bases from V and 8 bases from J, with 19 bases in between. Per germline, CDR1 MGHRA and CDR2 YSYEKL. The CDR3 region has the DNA TGCGCCAGCAGCCAAGATAGTTTTGTCCGGGTGCGGGGCTACACCTTC. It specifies CASSQDSFVRVRGYTF.

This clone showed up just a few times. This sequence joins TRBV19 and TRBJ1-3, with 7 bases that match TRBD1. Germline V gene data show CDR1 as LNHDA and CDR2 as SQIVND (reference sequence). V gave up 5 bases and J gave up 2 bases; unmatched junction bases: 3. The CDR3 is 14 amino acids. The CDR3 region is CASSWGQTGNTIYF. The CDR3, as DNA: TGTGCCAGTAGTTGGGGACAGACTGGAAACACCATATATTTT.

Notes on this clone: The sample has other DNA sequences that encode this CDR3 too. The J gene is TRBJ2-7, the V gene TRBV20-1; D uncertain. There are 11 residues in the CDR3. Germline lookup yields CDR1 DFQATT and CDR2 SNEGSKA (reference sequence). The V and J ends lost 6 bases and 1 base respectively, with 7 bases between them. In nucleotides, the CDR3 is TGCAGTGCCGCGCGGTCCTACGAGCAGTACTTC. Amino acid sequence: CSAARSYEQYF.

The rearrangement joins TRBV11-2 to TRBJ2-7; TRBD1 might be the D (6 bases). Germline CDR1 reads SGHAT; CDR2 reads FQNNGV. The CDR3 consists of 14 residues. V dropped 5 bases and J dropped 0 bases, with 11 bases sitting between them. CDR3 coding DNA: TGTGCCAGCAGCCGCTCAGGGGTCTCCTACGAGCAGTACTTC. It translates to CASSRSGVSYEQYF.

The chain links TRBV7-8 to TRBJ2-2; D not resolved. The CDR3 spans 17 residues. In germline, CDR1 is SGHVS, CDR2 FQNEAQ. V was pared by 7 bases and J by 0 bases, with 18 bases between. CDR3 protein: CASTPTRLNANTGELFF. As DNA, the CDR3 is TGTGCCAGCACCCCCACCCGTCTAAACGCGAACACCGGGGAGCTGTTTTTT. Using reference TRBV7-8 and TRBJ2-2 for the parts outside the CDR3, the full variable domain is GAGVSQSPRYKVAKRGQDVALRCDPISGHVSLFWYQQALGQGPEFLTYFQNEAQLDKSGLPSDRFFAERPEGSVSTLKIQRTQQEDSAVYLCASTPTRLNANTGELFFGEGSRLTVL.

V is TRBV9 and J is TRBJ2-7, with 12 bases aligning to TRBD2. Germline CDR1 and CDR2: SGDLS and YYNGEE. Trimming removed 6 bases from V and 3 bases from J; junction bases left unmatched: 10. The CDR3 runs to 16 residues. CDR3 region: CASNYTSGRNHYEQYF. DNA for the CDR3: TGTGCCAGCAACTATACTAGCGGGAGGAACCACTACGAGCAGTACTTC.

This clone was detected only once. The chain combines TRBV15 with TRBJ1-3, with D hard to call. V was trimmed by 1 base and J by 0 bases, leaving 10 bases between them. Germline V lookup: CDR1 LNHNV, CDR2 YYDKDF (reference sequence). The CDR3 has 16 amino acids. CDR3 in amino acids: CATSRASESSGNTIYF. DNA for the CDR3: TGTGCCACCAGCAGAGCTTCGGAGAGCTCTGGAAACACCATATATTTT.

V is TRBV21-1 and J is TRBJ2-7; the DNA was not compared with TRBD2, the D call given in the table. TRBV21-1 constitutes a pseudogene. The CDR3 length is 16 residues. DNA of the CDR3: TGTGCCAGCAGCAAACATGCGCGGGCGAGCTCCTACGAGCAGTACTTC. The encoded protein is CASSKHARASSYEQYF.

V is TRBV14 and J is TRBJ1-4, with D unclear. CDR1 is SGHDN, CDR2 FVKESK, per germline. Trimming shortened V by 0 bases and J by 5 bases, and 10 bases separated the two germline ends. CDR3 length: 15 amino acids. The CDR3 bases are TGTGCCAGCAGCCAAGATAAGGAGAGCAATGAAAAACTGTTTTTT. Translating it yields CASSQDKESNEKLFF.

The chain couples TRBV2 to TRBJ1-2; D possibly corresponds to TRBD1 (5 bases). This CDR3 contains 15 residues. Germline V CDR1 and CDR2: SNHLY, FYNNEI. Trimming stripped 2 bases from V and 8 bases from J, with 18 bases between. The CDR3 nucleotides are TGTGCCAGCAGTGAAAGCGGGATAAGGGGCTTCGGCTACACCTTC. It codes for CASSESGIRGFGYTF.

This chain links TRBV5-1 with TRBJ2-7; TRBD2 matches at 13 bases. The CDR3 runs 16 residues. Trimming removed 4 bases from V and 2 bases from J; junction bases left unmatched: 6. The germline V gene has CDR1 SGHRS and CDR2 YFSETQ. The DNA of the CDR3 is TGCGCCAGCAGCCAACTAGCGGGGGGGCCCCCCTACGAGCAGTACTTC. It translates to CASSQLAGGPPYEQYF.

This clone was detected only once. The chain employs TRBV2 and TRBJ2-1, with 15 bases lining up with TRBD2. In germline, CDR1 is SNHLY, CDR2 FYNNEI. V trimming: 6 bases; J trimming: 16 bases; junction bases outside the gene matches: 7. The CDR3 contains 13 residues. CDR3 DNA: TGTGCCAGCAGAGGACTAGCGGGAGGGTTTTTCTTCTTC. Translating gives CASRGLAGGFFFF.

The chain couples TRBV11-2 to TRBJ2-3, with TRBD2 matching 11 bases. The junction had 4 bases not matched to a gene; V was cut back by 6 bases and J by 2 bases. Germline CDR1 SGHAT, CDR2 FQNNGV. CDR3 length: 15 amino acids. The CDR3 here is CASRLGLADTDTQYF. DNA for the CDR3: TGTGCCAGCAGACTGGGACTAGCGGACACAGATACGCAGTATTTT.

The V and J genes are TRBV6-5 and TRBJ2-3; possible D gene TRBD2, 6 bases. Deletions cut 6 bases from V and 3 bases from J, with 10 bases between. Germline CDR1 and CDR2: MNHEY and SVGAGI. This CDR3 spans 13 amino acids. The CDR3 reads CASRPAGTDTQYF. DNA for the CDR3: TGTGCCAGCAGACCCGCGGGAACAGATACGCAGTATTTT.